One T cell receptor beta chain is described in this entry. The antigen remains unidentified. The donors comprised healthy bone marrow donors. In germline, CDR1 is MGHRA, CDR2 YSYEKL. This CDR3 is 16 amino acids long. Deletions cut 3 bases from V and 2 bases from J, with 14 bases between. The data originate from a study of cytomegalovirus exposure and HLA in healthy donors. PCR primers comprised 60 Vbeta and 13 Jbeta primers. The assay was immunoSEQ multiplex PCR, and TCRdb's table has in-frame clones only and misses some. Of 100,000 to 150,000 clones in the sample, over 60% were seen once. Study outcomes and limitations: Later analysis suggested links between common viral pathogens and several top significant clusters.

What was sequenced was PBMCs. This receptor was identified in a man younger than 30 in good health and CMV-seropositive. J is TRBJ1-5 and V is TRBV4-1, with D unclear. CDR3 bases: TGCGCCAGCAGCCAGGCCTTCGGCGAGGGCAATCAGCCCCAGCATTTT. Translation: CASSQAFGEGNQPQHF.